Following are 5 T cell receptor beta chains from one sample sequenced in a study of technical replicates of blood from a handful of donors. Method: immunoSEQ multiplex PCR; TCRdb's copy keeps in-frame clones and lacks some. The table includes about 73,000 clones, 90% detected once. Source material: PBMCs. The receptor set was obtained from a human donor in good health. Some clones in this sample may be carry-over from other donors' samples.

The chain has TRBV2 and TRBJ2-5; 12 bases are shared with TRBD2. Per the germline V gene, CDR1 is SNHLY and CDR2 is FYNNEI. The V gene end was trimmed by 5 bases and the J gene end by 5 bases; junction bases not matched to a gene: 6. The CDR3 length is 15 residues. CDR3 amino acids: CASSYLAGGQETQYF. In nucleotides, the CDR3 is TGTGCCAGCAGTTACCTAGCGGGGGGGCAGGAGACCCAGTACTTC.

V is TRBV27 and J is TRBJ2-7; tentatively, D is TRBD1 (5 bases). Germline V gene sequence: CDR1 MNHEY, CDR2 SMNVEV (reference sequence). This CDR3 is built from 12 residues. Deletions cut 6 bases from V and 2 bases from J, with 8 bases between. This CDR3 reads CASRRQTYEQYF. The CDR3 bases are TGTGCCAGCAGAAGACAGACCTACGAGCAGTACTTC.

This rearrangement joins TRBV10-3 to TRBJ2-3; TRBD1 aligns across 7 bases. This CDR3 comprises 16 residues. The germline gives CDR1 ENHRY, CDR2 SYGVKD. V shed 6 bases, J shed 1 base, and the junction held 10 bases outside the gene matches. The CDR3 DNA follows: TGTGCCATCAGAGAACACCGGGACAGCCGCACAGATACGCAGTATTTT. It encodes CAIREHRDSRTDTQYF.

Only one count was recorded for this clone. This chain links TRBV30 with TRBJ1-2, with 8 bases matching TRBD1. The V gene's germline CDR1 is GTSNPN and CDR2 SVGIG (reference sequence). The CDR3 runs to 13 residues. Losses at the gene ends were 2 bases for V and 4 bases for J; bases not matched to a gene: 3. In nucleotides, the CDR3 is TGTGCCTGGAGTCCGGGACAGGCCTATGGCTACACCTTC. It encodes CAWSPGQAYGYTF. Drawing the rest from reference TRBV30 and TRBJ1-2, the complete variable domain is SQTIHQWPATLVQPVGSPLSLECTVEGTSNPNLYWYRQAAGRGLQLLFYSVGIGQISSEVPQNLSASRPQDRQFILSSKKLLLSDSGFYLCAWSPGQAYGYTFGSGTRLTVV.

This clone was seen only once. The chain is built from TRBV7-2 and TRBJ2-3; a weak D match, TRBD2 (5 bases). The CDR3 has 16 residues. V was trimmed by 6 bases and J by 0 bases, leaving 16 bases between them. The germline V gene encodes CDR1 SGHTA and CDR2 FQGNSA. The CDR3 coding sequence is TGTGCCAGCAGACTCAGCGGCGGAATTAGCACAGATACGCAGTATTTT. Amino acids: CASRLSGGISTDTQYF.